The table lists the clone carrying this TCR beta chain with a few counts. What it recognizes is unknown. The sample is drawn from a study of beta chain features in type 1 diabetes. Study-level results: Moderately but significantly shorter TCRB CDR3s were found in Type 1 diabetes patients in all four CD4+ subsets. Naive, central memory and Treg TCRB repertoires seemed to resemble each other more closely in patients than they did in healthy donors.

Sequencing targeted expressed TCRB transcripts, as all isolated RNA had been reverse transcribed. Here immunoSEQ multiplex PCR was the method, and the copy in TCRdb shows in-frame clones only, minus some. Of approximately 340,000 clones listed, over 12% are singletons. V was trimmed by 7 bases and J by 0 bases, leaving 12 bases between them. The germline CDR1 and CDR2 sequences are SGHAT and FQNNGV. The CDR3 length is 14 residues. The origin of this receptor is a woman aged 18-29 years in good health. Specimen: naive CD4+ T cells from blood. This rearrangement joins TRBV11-2 to TRBJ1-2; maybe TRBD1 (5 bases). CDR3 loop: CASTQGGTNYGYTF. The CDR3 bases are TGTGCCAGCACCCAGGGCGGGACTAACTATGGCTACACCTTC.